Presented here are 31 T cell receptor beta chains from one specimen sequenced in a study of blood T cell repertoires in COVID-19. Repertoires were generated with immunoSEQ multiplex PCR, while TCRdb's copy carries only in-frame clones and drops some. The sample includes tens of thousands of clones, approximately 80% of them seen just once. The specimen was peripheral blood. Source of these receptors: a man aged 55 to 70 with acute or convalescent COVID-19.

This chain uses TRBV9 with TRBJ2-3, with TRBD2 matching 8 bases. The junction had 4 bases not matched to a gene; V was cut back by 3 bases and J by 1 base. Germline assignment: CDR1 SGDLS and CDR2 YYNGEE. The CDR3 consists of 15 residues. The CDR3: CASSGRGARTDTQYF. CDR3 DNA sequence: TGTGCCAGCAGCGGGCGGGGGGCCCGCACAGATACGCAGTATTTT.

V and J are TRBV7-2 and TRBJ1-1; 8 nucleotides agree with TRBD1. V trimming: 1 base; J trimming: 3 bases; junction bases outside the gene matches: 1. This CDR3 region has 14 residues. CDR1 is SGHTA, CDR2 FQGNSA, per germline. CDR3 sequence (DNA): TGTGCCAGCAGCTTAGACAGGGGGTACACTGAAGCTTTCTTT. Translated: CASSLDRGYTEAFF.

The chain has TRBV20-1 and TRBJ1-5; 7 nucleotides agree with TRBD1. CDR1 and CDR2 from the germline V gene are DFQATT and SNEGSKA (reference sequence). V dropped 3 bases and J dropped 4; count of bases not matched to a gene: 9. The CDR3 covers 15 residues. As DNA, the CDR3 is TGCAGTGCTAGTAAGAAGGGGGCATGGAATCAGCCCCAGCATTTT. It codes for CSASKKGAWNQPQHF.

This rearrangement joins TRBV25-1 to TRBJ1-1; a possible D gene is TRBD1 (5 bases). In germline, CDR1 is MGHDK, CDR2 SYGVNS. V was clipped by 1 base and J by 3 bases, with 12 bases between them. The CDR3 length is 15 residues. CDR3 protein: CASSELKTGDTEAFF. For the CDR3, the DNA is TGTGCCAGCAGTGAATTGAAAACAGGAGACACTGAAGCTTTCTTT. The full variable domain, in which reference TRBV25-1 and TRBJ1-1 provide the parts outside the CDR3, is EADIYQTPRYLVIGTGKKITLECSQTMGHDKMYWYQQDPGMELHLIHYSYGVNSTEKGDLSSESTVSRIRTEHFPLTLESARPSHTSQYLCASSELKTGDTEAFFGQGTRLTVV.

The gene calls are TRBV19 and TRBJ1-2; D uncertain. Germline V gives CDR1 LNHDA, CDR2 SQIVND (reference sequence). The CDR3 length is 12 residues. The V end lost 9 bases, the J end lost 4 bases, and 12 bases lay between the germline ends. The CDR3 here is CASKLPLYGYTF. CDR3 in DNA: TGTGCCAGCAAGCTCCCCCTCTATGGCTACACCTTC. Filled out from reference TRBV19 and TRBJ1-2, the complete variable domain reads DGGITQSPKYLFRKEGQNVTLSCEQNLNHDAMYWYRQDPGQGLRLIYYSQIVNDFQKGDIAEGYSVSREKKESFPLTVTSAQKNPTAFYLCASKLPLYGYTFGSGTRLTVV.

This clone was found once. The chain is built from TRBV6-6 and TRBJ2-7; D is possibly TRBD1 (6 bases). CDR3 size: 15 residues. The V gene's germline CDR1 is MNHNY and CDR2 SVGAGI (reference sequence). Trimming stripped 5 bases from V and 3 bases from J, with 17 bases between. As DNA, the CDR3 is TGTGCCAGCAGTAACCCCCGGGACACCAGCTACGAGCAGTACTTC. Amino acid sequence: CASSNPRDTSYEQYF.

The chain employs TRBV11-3 and TRBJ1-3; 9 bases map to TRBD1. The CDR3 loop spans 17 amino acids. CDR1 is SGHNT, CDR2 YENEEA, per germline. Losses at the gene ends were 3 bases for V and 3 bases for J; bases not matched to a gene: 9. CDR3 sequence reads: CASSLGTGGVGGNTIYF. CDR3 nucleotides: TGTGCCAGCAGCTTGGGTACAGGGGGCGTCGGTGGAAACACCATATATTTT. The complete variable domain, with remaining parts taken from reference TRBV11-3 and TRBJ1-3, reads EAGVVQSPRYKIIEKKQPVAFWCNPISGHNTLYWYLQNLGQGPELLIRYENEEAVDDSQLPKDRFSAERLKGVDSTLKIQPAELGDSAVYLCASSLGTGGVGGNTIYFGEGSWLTVV.

The J gene is TRBJ2-1, the V gene TRBV14; unclear D gene. Germline-derived CDR1 and CDR2 are SGHDN and FVKESK. Trimming pared 0 bases from V and 5 bases from J, leaving 11 bases between. This CDR3 comprises 15 residues. CDR3 loop: CASSQDLTVNNEQFF. The CDR3 nucleotides read TGTGCCAGCAGCCAAGACCTCACAGTTAACAATGAGCAGTTCTTC.

CDR3 DNA: TGCAGCGTTGAAGATAATAACCAGTACCTGGAGACCCAGTACTTC. This gives the protein CSVEDNNQYLETQYF. This rearrangement joins TRBV29-1 to TRBJ2-5; D gene uncertain. Germline-derived CDR1 and CDR2 are SQVTM and ANQGSEA. V was pared by 0 bases and J by 5 bases, with 16 bases between. The CDR3 spans 15 residues.

The rearrangement links TRBV14 to TRBJ1-2; 7 bases fit TRBD1. V shed 6 bases, J shed 4 bases, and the junction held 14 bases outside the gene matches. Germline-derived CDR1 and CDR2 are SGHDN and FVKESK. The CDR3 spans 16 residues. CDR3 DNA sequence: TGTGCCAGCAGTCGGCATACAACGGGACAGCCCTATGGCTACACCTTC. Translation gives CASSRHTTGQPYGYTF.

This chain uses TRBV7-8 with TRBJ1-2, with D possibly TRBD1 on 5 matching bases. The germline gives CDR1 SGHVS, CDR2 FQNEAQ. This CDR3 has 16 residues. V lost 5 bases and J 4 bases, leaving 20 bases between the germline ends. The CDR3 spells CASSLELGGVPYGYTF. The CDR3 DNA follows: TGTGCCAGCAGCCTAGAACTGGGAGGGGTTCCCTATGGCTACACCTTC.

The CDR3 loop reads CASGPHGRGGYNEQFF. The CDR3 coding sequence is TGTGCTAGTGGTCCCCATGGGCGGGGGGGATACAATGAGCAGTTCTTC. The gene calls are TRBV12-5 and TRBJ2-1, with 9 positions matching TRBD2. Germline-derived CDR1 and CDR2 are LGHNT and FRNRAP. The CDR3 runs 16 residues. V shed 5 bases, J shed 4 bases, and the junction held 9 bases outside the gene matches.

The chain uses TRBV20-1 and TRBJ2-1; TRBD2 agrees at 7 bases. Germline lookup yields CDR1 DFQATT and CDR2 SNEGSKA (reference sequence). J was trimmed by 9 bases and V by 1 base; bases with no gene match: 0. The CDR3 contains 11 residues. Here the CDR3 reads CSARGGGEQFF. The CDR3 DNA sequence: TGCAGTGCTAGAGGGGGGGGTGAGCAGTTCTTC.

The chain couples TRBV11-3 to TRBJ2-5, with TRBD1 identical over 12 bases. The germline V gene encodes CDR1 SGHNT and CDR2 YENEEA. The junction had 6 bases not matched to a gene; V was cut back by 1 base and J by 0 bases. There are 18 residues in the CDR3. The CDR3 nucleotides are TGTGCCAGCAGCTTAGGGGGACAGGGGGCACTCAACCAAGAGACCCAGTACTTC. Its translation is CASSLGGQGALNQETQYF.

In regard to this clone: The identical CDR3 is also encoded by other nucleotide sequences in the sample. V is TRBV12-3 or TRBV12-4 and J is TRBJ1-1; TRBD1 is a possible D gene (5 bases). V gave up 4 bases and J gave up 5 bases, with 8 bases separating them. The CDR3 contains 12 residues. CDR3 loop: CASSSQGTEAFF. DNA for the CDR3: TGTGCCAGCAGTTCGCAGGGTACTGAAGCTTTCTTT.

CDR3 sequence (DNA): TGTGCCAGCAGCTTGGGACAGGGGGCGGGAGAGACCCAGTACTTC. Translation: CASSLGQGAGETQYF. The genes are TRBV11-2 and TRBJ2-5; TRBD1 matches 12 bases. The length of the CDR3 is 15 residues. The J segment lost 4 bases and the V segment lost 3 bases, leaving 3 bases of the junction unmatched. The germline V gene has CDR1 SGHAT and CDR2 FQNNGV.

This chain links TRBV30 with TRBJ1-1; D ambiguous. The CDR3 totals 15 residues. Trimming removed 2 bases from V and 5 bases from J, with 18 bases in between. CDR1 is GTSNPN and CDR2 is SVGIG in the germline V gene (reference sequence). CDR3 bases: TGTGCCTGGAGTTCAAACCAAGAGGGTTTAACTGAAGCTTTCTTT. Its protein is CAWSSNQEGLTEAFF.

The chain links TRBV6-6 to TRBJ1-1, with unresolved D. The CDR3 covers 13 residues. Looked up from germline, CDR1 is MNHNY and CDR2 is SVGAGI (reference sequence). The V and J ends lost 4 bases and 1 base respectively, with 7 bases between them. CDR3 loop: CASSWEENTEAFF. The CDR3 coding sequence is TGTGCCAGCAGTTGGGAGGAGAACACTGAAGCTTTCTTT.

The genes are TRBV5-6 and TRBJ1-2; 11 bases fit TRBD1. V dropped 4 bases and J dropped 8; count of bases not matched to a gene: 7. The CDR3 loop spans 14 amino acids. The germline V gene has CDR1 SGHDT and CDR2 YYEEEE. The CDR3 sequence: CASSTGQGAYGYTF. Written as DNA, the CDR3 is TGTGCCAGCAGCACCGGACAGGGGGCTTACGGCTACACCTTC.

V is TRBV4-1 and J is TRBJ1-5; TRBD1 matches at 7 bases. Germline V lookup: CDR1 MGHRA, CDR2 YSYEKL. The CDR3 covers 16 residues. The junction had 12 bases not matched to a gene; V was cut back by 8 bases and J by 2 bases. The chain's CDR3 is CASGSLGTVGNQPQHF. The CDR3, as DNA: TGCGCCAGCGGAAGCTTAGGGACAGTTGGCAATCAGCCCCAGCATTTT.

The rearrangement uses TRBV24-1 and TRBJ1-1; tentatively, D is TRBD1 (6 bases). With 7 bases removed from V and 1 base from J, the gap between germline ends came to 12 bases. Germline V gene sequence: CDR1 KGHDR, CDR2 SFDVKD. CDR3 length: 14 amino acids. The CDR3 loop reads CATRAGDRNTEAFF. The CDR3 coding sequence is TGTGCCACCAGAGCAGGGGATCGGAACACTGAAGCTTTCTTT.

V gene TRBV6-2 or TRBV6-3 combines with J gene TRBJ2-5; 8 bases match TRBD2. This CDR3 is built from 17 residues. Trimming took 0 bases from V and 2 from J; bases not matched to a gene: 8. Germline V gene lookup returns CDR1 MNHEY and CDR2 SVGEGT. The CDR3 DNA follows: TGTGCCAGCAGTTACTCGATAGCGGGGCCAAGACAAGAGACCCAGTACTTC. This sequence encodes CASSYSIAGPRQETQYF.

The rearrangement joins TRBV4-1 to TRBJ1-2, with 7 nucleotides matching TRBD1. The CDR3 totals 15 residues. In germline, CDR1 is MGHRA, CDR2 YSYEKL. Trimming cost V 6 bases and J 2 bases; bases outside gene matches: 9. CDR3 bases: TGCGCCAGCAGACAGGGGTCTATAAACAACTATGGCTACACCTTC. As protein: CASRQGSINNYGYTF.

This chain joins TRBV19 and TRBJ1-1, with D possibly being TRBD1 (6 bases). The CDR3 sequence is 14 residues long. Between the trimmed V and J ends, which lost 2 bases and 5 bases, there was a span of 12 bases. Germline V gene lookup returns CDR1 LNHDA and CDR2 SQIVND (reference sequence). The CDR3 DNA is TGTGCCAGTAGTATATCCGAGGGGGGGACTGAAGCTTTCTTT. Its translation is CASSISEGGTEAFF.

This clone was seen a single time. CDR3 loop: CASSVGTSGVETQYF. The CDR3 nucleotides read TGTGCCAGCAGCGTAGGGACTAGCGGGGTAGAGACCCAGTACTTC. The chain has TRBV9 and TRBJ2-5, with TRBD2 identical over 12 bases. Germline CDR1 and CDR2: SGDLS and YYNGEE. The V segment lost 0 bases and the J segment 4 bases; nucleotides outside the gene matches: 1. The CDR3 contains 15 residues.

A single count supports this clone. V usage is TRBV3-1 (or the pseudogene TRBV3-2) and J usage is TRBJ2-7; D is uncertain. The CDR3 is 13 amino acids. The V gene lost 1 base and the J gene lost 0 bases, with 4 bases spanning the gap. The germline V gene encodes CDR1 LGHDT and CDR2 YNNKEL (reference sequence). CDR3 residues: CASSQVSSYEQYF. The CDR3 DNA follows: TGTGCCAGCAGCCAAGTTAGCTCCTACGAGCAGTACTTC.

This clone was counted a few times. This chain links TRBV11-3 with TRBJ2-2; tentative D call: TRBD1 (7 bases). The CDR3 consists of 17 residues. Deletions cut 5 bases from V and 0 bases from J, with 16 bases between. CDR1 and CDR2 (germline): SGHNT, YENEEA. Here the CDR3 reads CASSLGGGTANTGELFF. The CDR3 coding sequence is TGTGCCAGCAGCCTAGGGGGCGGGACGGCGAACACCGGGGAGCTGTTTTTT. Drawing the rest from reference TRBV11-3 and TRBJ2-2, the complete variable domain is EAGVVQSPRYKIIEKKQPVAFWCNPISGHNTLYWYLQNLGQGPELLIRYENEEAVDDSQLPKDRFSAERLKGVDSTLKIQPAELGDSAVYLCASSLGGGTANTGELFFGEGSRLTVL.

This clone was counted only a few times. The chain joins TRBV11-2 to TRBJ2-3; the match to TRBD2 covers 7 bases. The V and J ends lost 1 base and 2 bases, in that order; junction bases with no gene match: 3. The CDR3 is 15 residues long. Looked up from germline, CDR1 is SGHAT and CDR2 is FQNNGV. In DNA form, the CDR3 reads TGTGCCAGCAGCTTAGGAGCGGGGATCACAGATACGCAGTATTTT. Its translation is CASSLGAGITDTQYF.

The chain recombines TRBV5-4 with TRBJ2-5; unclear D gene. Germline lookup yields CDR1 SGHNT and CDR2 YYREEE (reference sequence). Between the trimmed V and J ends, which lost 0 bases and 5 bases, there was a span of 8 bases. The CDR3 is made up of 13 amino acids. The CDR3 DNA sequence: TGTGCCAGCAGCTTGGTAGCTGGGGAGACCCAGTACTTC. Translating it yields CASSLVAGETQYF.

V is TRBV7-3 and J is TRBJ2-2; tentatively, D is TRBD1 (6 bases). The germline V gene has CDR1 SGHTA and CDR2 FQGTGA. CDR3 length: 15 residues. V was shortened by 5 bases and J by 0 bases, with 10 bases between the two germline ends. The CDR3 loop is CASSPQGSNTGELFF. The CDR3 DNA is TGTGCCAGCAGCCCACAGGGTTCGAACACCGGGGAGCTGTTTTTT.

In its sample, this clone was seen once. The J gene is TRBJ1-5, the V gene TRBV16; D possibly corresponds to TRBD1 (6 bases). Germline lookup yields CDR1 KGHSY and CDR2 FQNENV. This CDR3 is 13 amino acids long. V lost 7 bases and J 4 bases, leaving 11 bases between the germline ends. This CDR3 reads CASTGTPNQPQHF. CDR3 DNA sequence: TGTGCCAGCACCGGGACACCGAATCAGCCCCAGCATTTT.